The clone carrying this T cell receptor beta chain was found many times. The repertoire was sequenced with immunoSEQ multiplex PCR; TCRdb's copy has only in-frame clones and lacks some. The repertoire consists of 75,000 to 85,000 clones, none detected only once. These data originate in a study of T cell clonality in common variable immunodeficiency. The TCR comes from a person aged 18 to 75 in good health. The specimen sequenced was peripheral blood mononuclear cells.

CDR3 residues: CASSLGGTSNQPQHF. Incomplete CDR3 DNA: TGTGCCAGCAGCCTCGGGGGGACTAGCAATCAGCCC. The V call is TRBV7-2, the J call TRBJ1-5; perhaps TRBD1 as D (5 bases). Read coverage stops 3 residues before the CDR3 terminus; the germline J gene supplies the remainder. The V end was cut by 5 bases, the J end by 0 bases, with 11 bases between. Germline CDR1 and CDR2: SGHTA and FQGNSA. The CDR3 sequence is 15 residues long.